The 9 T cell receptor beta chains below all came from one sample that was sequenced in a study of patients and donors after allogeneic stem cell transplantation. TCRdb processed the RT-PCR reads anew with MiXCR; each CDR3 protein has one entry. The sample records 900,000 to 1,000,000 distinct CDR3 sequences, approximately 18% being singletons. Sequenced material: blood, either unsorted or a sorted T cell fraction (not recorded which). Receptors were obtained from a human donor who was either an allogeneic HSCT recipient or a stem cell or donor lymphocyte infusion donor (not recorded which). It is not recorded whose cells these are; they may come from a transplant donor.

There are a few counts of this clonotype. This chain joins TRBV7-6 and TRBJ1-2; a possible D gene is TRBD1 (5 bases). V dropped 1 base and J dropped 8 bases, with 14 bases sitting between them. CDR1 is SGHVS, CDR2 FNYEAQ, per germline. The CDR3 spans 14 residues. CDR3 nucleotides: TGTGCCAGCAGCTTAGATCCGGGGCAGGGAGGCTACACCTTC. It specifies CASSLDPGQGGYTF. The full variable domain, in which reference TRBV7-6 and TRBJ1-2 provide the parts outside the CDR3, is GAGVSQSPRYKVTKRGQDVALRCDPISGHVSLYWYRQALGQGPEFLTYFNYEAQQDKSGLPNDRFSAERPEGSISTLTIQRTEQRDSAMYRCASSLDPGQGGYTFGSGTRLTVV.

The CDR3 bases are TGCAGCGCCCGACGAGACGGGGGCACCTACAATGAGCAGTTCTTC. It is translated as CSARRDGGTYNEQFF. The chain joins TRBV29-1 to TRBJ2-1; D is tentatively TRBD1 or TRBD2 (6 bases each). The CDR3 length is 15 residues. Germline V gene lookup returns CDR1 SQVTM and CDR2 ANQGSEA. The ends were cut back, 7 bases at V and 2 bases at J, with 18 bases in the middle.

There are a few counts of this clonotype. V usage is TRBV27 and J usage is TRBJ1-4, with D maybe TRBD1 (5 bases). Between the trimmed V and J ends, which lost 0 bases and 1 base, there was a span of 9 bases. Germline lookup yields CDR1 MNHEY and CDR2 SMNVEV (reference sequence). CDR3 length equals 16 residues. CDR3: CASSLSGGRTNEKLFF. CDR3 nucleotide sequence: TGTGCCAGCAGTTTATCCGGGGGTAGAACTAATGAAAAACTGTTTTTT.

The rearrangement uses TRBV7-2 and TRBJ1-1; TRBD1 aligns across 9 bases. This CDR3 is 13 amino acids long. V shed 5 bases and J 8 bases; nucleotides not matched to a gene: 6. The V gene's germline CDR1 is SGHTA and CDR2 FQGNSA. This CDR3 reads CASSPGTGREAFF. The DNA for the CDR3 is TGTGCCAGCAGCCCCGGGACAGGGCGCGAAGCTTTCTTT.

The rearrangement uses TRBV7-9 and TRBJ2-1, with D tentatively TRBD2 (5 bases). V lost 5 bases and J 4 bases, leaving 21 bases between the germline ends. Germline loops: CDR1 SEHNR, CDR2 FQNEAQ (reference sequence). CDR3 length equals 17 residues. In DNA, the CDR3 is TGTGCCAGCAGCCTCCCGTTGGGGAGTACAGTTTACAATGAGCAGTTCTTC. Residues: CASSLPLGSTVYNEQFF.

This clonotype has only a few counts. The gene calls are TRBV15 and TRBJ1-5; D gene unclear. The CDR3 runs 13 residues. In germline, CDR1 is LNHNV, CDR2 YYDKDF (reference sequence). The ends were cut back, 8 bases at V and 3 bases at J, with 11 bases in the middle. CDR3 bases: TGTGCCACCGCGCCAGGACTCAATCAGCCCCAGCATTTT. Amino acid sequence: CATAPGLNQPQHF.

The sample holds a few counts of this clonotype. The chain has TRBV7-6 and TRBJ2-3, with a weak D call TRBD2 (5 bases). Per the germline V gene, CDR1 is SGHVS and CDR2 is FNYEAQ. Trimming shortened V by 5 bases and J by 2 bases, and 20 bases separated the two germline ends. The CDR3 runs 17 residues. CDR3 nucleotide sequence: TGTGCCAGCAGCCTAGGGATGAGGGCGAAACTCACAGATACGCAGTATTTT. Encoded protein: CASSLGMRAKLTDTQYF.

There are a few counts of this clonotype. The V gene is TRBV5-1, the J gene TRBJ1-2; perhaps TRBD1 as D (5 bases). The CDR3 spans 13 residues. CDR1 and CDR2 (germline): SGHRS, YFSETQ. The V and J ends lost 4 bases and 0 bases respectively, with 7 bases between them. For the CDR3, the DNA is TGCGCCAGCAGCGGGGACCCTAACTATGGCTACACCTTC. This codes for CASSGDPNYGYTF.

The genes are TRBV15 and TRBJ2-3, with 10 bases matching TRBD1. The J segment lost 2 bases and the V segment lost 4 bases, leaving 6 bases of the junction unmatched. The V gene's germline CDR1 is LNHNV and CDR2 YYDKDF (reference sequence). The CDR3 loop spans 16 amino acids. The CDR3 DNA reads as TGTGCCACCAGCACTAGGACAGGGGGTCTCACAGATACGCAGTATTTT. The encoded protein is CATSTRTGGLTDTQYF.